These T cell receptor beta chains were read from a single sample in a study of CD8+ T cells in alopecia areata. Produced via immunoSEQ multiplex PCR; TCRdb's table is partial and in-frame only. The top ten hold about 3.7% of the sample, which has approximately 110,000 clones, 56% seen once. The source material was CD4+ T cells sorted from blood, sampled at week 24, from a patient treated with tofacitinib. These receptors originate from a human donor with alopecia areata. The CDR3 runs from the conserved cysteine through the conserved F or W. Some rows have no size entry. The others give once, few or many, or a class for an expanded clone.

v_call,clone_size,cdr3_aa
TRBV29-1,.,CSVVRVDRSETQYF
TRBV6-5,.,CASSYGGEKLFF
TRBV10-3,.,CAISESTRTQYF
TRBV2,.,CASSLGTGYGYTF
TRBV29-1,few,CSVTGQGYGYTF
TRBV30,few,CAWSGGFRTEAFF
TRBV30,.,CAWRTGGYNSPLHF
TRBV6-5,few,CASRSVTSNTGELFF
TRBV5-5,many,CASSAKQGRDNYGYTF
TRBV18,.,CASSPPAGQGAYEQYF
TRBV7-6,many,CASSSRQDQPQHF
TRBV5-4,few,CASSLLGGAQYF
TRBV2,.,CASSRTGIYGYTF
TRBV9,.,CASSMDPVVNYGYTF
TRBV2,.,CASSPRQGAGEKLFF
TRBV4-3,few,CASSQGGGIYNEQFF
TRBV4-2,.,CASSQESNNEQFF
TRBV19,.,CASSPGTGRNTEAFF
TRBV29-1,few,CSAMDSFTEAFF
TRBV6-5,.,CASSFEPDRIETQYF
TRBV2,.,CASSGQVGTEAFF